These T cell receptor beta chains were read from a single sample in a study of T cells in Graves' hyperthyroidism and ophthalmopathy. One entry per CDR3 protein results from TCRdb running MiXCR on the multiplex PCR reads. This table has fewer than 900,000 distinct CDR3 sequences, 18% appearing once. The sample comprised blood. These receptors were taken from a woman aged 45-60 years with Graves' hyperthyroidism that later progressed to Graves' ophthalmopathy. CDR3s include the opening cysteine and the closing phenylalanine or tryptophan. The order of the fields is clone size, V gene, J gene, D gene, CDR3 DNA, CDR3 protein. D genes are given only for firm matches. Some rows have no size entry. The others give once, few or many, or a class for an expanded clone.

abundance: NA; v_gene: TRBV4-1; j_gene: TRBJ2-7; d_gene: TRBD2; CDR3nt: TGCGCCAGCAGCCAACCGCTCAGCGGGGACTACGAGCAGTACTTC; CDR3aa: CASSQPLSGDYEQYF
abundance: many; v_gene: TRBV30; j_gene: TRBJ1-2; d_gene: TRBD1; CDR3nt: TGTGCCTGGACCTGGACAGGGGGCATTGGTGGCTACACCTTC; CDR3aa: CAWTWTGGIGGYTF
abundance: NA; v_gene: TRBV7-2; j_gene: TRBJ1-3; d_gene: TRBD1; CDR3nt: TGTGCCAGCAGCTTAGTAGGGGGACAGGCTGACTCTGGAAACACCATATATTTT; CDR3aa: CASSLVGGQADSGNTIYF
abundance: NA; v_gene: TRBV6-1; j_gene: TRBJ2-7; d_gene: TRBD2; CDR3nt: TGTGCCAGCAGTGAAGGAAAAGCGGGGTTTCAAGAGCAGTACTTC; CDR3aa: CASSEGKAGFQEQYF
abundance: many; v_gene: TRBV30; j_gene: TRBJ2-2; d_gene: NA; CDR3nt: TGTGCCTGGAAGGTCCTAACGAGGGAACCCGGGGAGCTGTTTTTT; CDR3aa: CAWKVLTREPGELFF
abundance: many; v_gene: TRBV7-9; j_gene: TRBJ2-5; d_gene: TRBD1; CDR3nt: TGTGCCAGCACCACACCCCAGACAGGGAGCTCAACCCAAGAGACCCAGTACTTC; CDR3aa: CASTTPQTGSSTQETQYF
abundance: many; v_gene: TRBV6-1; j_gene: TRBJ2-1; d_gene: TRBD2; CDR3nt: TGTGCCAGCAGCCCCCCGGGACTAGGCGCGAACAATGAGCAGTTCTTC; CDR3aa: CASSPPGLGANNEQFF
abundance: NA; v_gene: TRBV19; j_gene: TRBJ1-1; d_gene: TRBD1; CDR3nt: TGTGCCAGTAGTTTCCGACAGGGGCTTGAAGCTTTCTTT; CDR3aa: CASSFRQGLEAFF
abundance: NA; v_gene: TRBV5-4; j_gene: TRBJ1-6; d_gene: TRBD1; CDR3nt: TGTGCCAGCAGCTTGGGGACAGGGGAAGGATCACCCCTCCACTTT; CDR3aa: CASSLGTGEGSPLHF
abundance: NA; v_gene: TRBV7-2; j_gene: TRBJ2-7; d_gene: TRBD2; CDR3nt: TGTGCCAGCAGCTTAGTTCAGCGGGGGGGATTCTACGAGCAGTACTTC; CDR3aa: CASSLVQRGGFYEQYF
abundance: NA; v_gene: TRBV19; j_gene: TRBJ2-3; d_gene: NA; CDR3nt: TGTGCCAGTAGTAAATTCGGGAGCACAGATACGCAGTATTTT; CDR3aa: CASSKFGSTDTQYF
abundance: NA; v_gene: TRBV6-1; j_gene: TRBJ2-2; d_gene: TRBD1; CDR3nt: TGTGCCATCAAGGGGCTGACAGGGGGCACCGGGGAGCTGTTTTTT; CDR3aa: CAIKGLTGGTGELFF
abundance: NA; v_gene: TRBV30; j_gene: TRBJ2-3; d_gene: NA; CDR3nt: TGTGCCTGGAGTAGGACCCAGGGGGGGGTTTCGCCAGATACGCAGTATTTT; CDR3aa: CAWSRTQGGVSPDTQYF
abundance: NA; v_gene: TRBV3-1; j_gene: TRBJ2-2; d_gene: TRBD2; CDR3nt: TGTGCCGGCAGCCAAGATCGCCTAGCGGGGGGGCCCGGGGAGCTGTTTTTT; CDR3aa: CAGSQDRLAGGPGELFF
abundance: many; v_gene: TRBV6-1; j_gene: TRBJ1-1; d_gene: NA; CDR3nt: TGTGCCAGCAGTCCCCGGGGGGGGACGGGCACTGAAGCTTTCTTT; CDR3aa: CASSPRGGTGTEAFF
abundance: many; v_gene: TRBV10-3; j_gene: TRBJ1-5; d_gene: NA; CDR3nt: TGTGCCATCAGTGAGTCTGCGGGGTGGCAGCCCCAGCATTTT; CDR3aa: CAISESAGWQPQHF
abundance: many; v_gene: TRBV7-8; j_gene: TRBJ2-5; d_gene: NA; CDR3nt: TGTGCCAGCAGCTTAGGTGGGGGGGCCCAAGAGACCCAGTACTTC; CDR3aa: CASSLGGGAQETQYF
abundance: NA; v_gene: TRBV30; j_gene: TRBJ1-2; d_gene: NA; CDR3nt: TGTGCCTGGTCTACCGGGACGAACTATGGCTACACCTTC; CDR3aa: CAWSTGTNYGYTF
abundance: NA; v_gene: TRBV5-4; j_gene: TRBJ1-1; d_gene: NA; CDR3nt: TGTGCCAGCAGCTTGGCCCCGGCCGACACTGAAGCTTTCTTT; CDR3aa: CASSLAPADTEAFF
abundance: NA; v_gene: TRBV19; j_gene: TRBJ2-3; d_gene: TRBD2; CDR3nt: TGTGCCAGTAGTATAGTACTAGCGTATCCCACAGATACGCAGTATTTT; CDR3aa: CASSIVLAYPTDTQYF
abundance: NA; v_gene: TRBV11-2; j_gene: TRBJ2-3; d_gene: TRBD1; CDR3nt: TGTGCCAGCAGCCAGGGGGCCAAGGGCACAGATACGCAGTATTTT; CDR3aa: CASSQGAKGTDTQYF
abundance: many; v_gene: TRBV12-3/TRBV12-4; j_gene: TRBJ1-2; d_gene: NA; CDR3nt: TGTGCCAGCAGTTCGAACAGTGGCTACACCTTC; CDR3aa: CASSSNSGYTF
abundance: NA; v_gene: TRBV6-1; j_gene: TRBJ1-2; d_gene: NA; CDR3nt: TGTGCCAGCACAATGGGGGGTAGATCGTGGGGCTACACCTTC; CDR3aa: CASTMGGRSWGYTF
abundance: few; v_gene: TRBV5-1; j_gene: TRBJ1-6; d_gene: NA; CDR3nt: TGCGCCAGCCGGTGGGAAGTTGACTCACCCCTCCACTTT; CDR3aa: CASRWEVDSPLHF
abundance: few; v_gene: TRBV6-1; j_gene: TRBJ1-1; d_gene: NA; CDR3nt: TGTGCCAGCGGCAAAGGACCCCAGAGACCTTTCTTT; CDR3aa: CASGKGPQRPFF
abundance: NA; v_gene: TRBV20-1; j_gene: TRBJ1-2; d_gene: NA; CDR3nt: TGCAGTGCTAGAGATGGTACTATTCTGCGGGGCTACACCTTC; CDR3aa: CSARDGTILRGYTF
abundance: NA; v_gene: TRBV6-1; j_gene: TRBJ1-5; d_gene: TRBD1; CDR3nt: TGTGCCAGCAGTTCTACAGGGGGCTTCAATCAGCCCCAGCATTTT; CDR3aa: CASSSTGGFNQPQHF
abundance: many; v_gene: TRBV10-3; j_gene: TRBJ1-5; d_gene: TRBD1; CDR3nt: TGTGCCATCAGTGAGTCTCTAACAGGGGATCAGCCCCAGCATTTT; CDR3aa: CAISESLTGDQPQHF
abundance: many; v_gene: TRBV6-1; j_gene: TRBJ2-7; d_gene: NA; CDR3nt: TGTGCCAGCAGTTGGTCGCAGGGGAGCTACGAGCAGTACTTC; CDR3aa: CASSWSQGSYEQYF
abundance: many; v_gene: TRBV6-1; j_gene: TRBJ1-2; d_gene: NA; CDR3nt: TGTGCCAGCAGTGAAGAGAAGGCATCGGCCTATGGCTACACCTTC; CDR3aa: CASSEEKASAYGYTF
abundance: few; v_gene: TRBV2; j_gene: TRBJ1-3; d_gene: TRBD1; CDR3nt: TGTGCCAGCAGTGCGGGACAGGCTTCTGGAAACACCATATATTTT; CDR3aa: CASSAGQASGNTIYF
abundance: many; v_gene: TRBV20-1; j_gene: TRBJ2-1; d_gene: TRBD2; CDR3nt: TGCAGTGCTAGAGCTCGACCTAGCGGGGGGAGCTCCTACAATGAGCAGTTCTTC; CDR3aa: CSARARPSGGSSYNEQFF
abundance: many; v_gene: TRBV6-2/TRBV6-3; j_gene: TRBJ2-3; d_gene: TRBD2; CDR3nt: TGTGCCAGCCACCGGACTAGCGGGGGGACAGATACGCAGTATTTT; CDR3aa: CASHRTSGGTDTQYF
abundance: NA; v_gene: TRBV9; j_gene: TRBJ2-2; d_gene: TRBD1; CDR3nt: TGTGCCAGCAGCGGACCGACAGGGGGCGCGAGCACCGGGGAGCTGTTTTTT; CDR3aa: CASSGPTGGASTGELFF
abundance: many; v_gene: TRBV3-1; j_gene: TRBJ2-2; d_gene: TRBD1; CDR3nt: TGTGCCAGCAGCTGGACAGGCGGAACCGGGGAGCTGTTTTTT; CDR3aa: CASSWTGGTGELFF
abundance: NA; v_gene: TRBV24-1; j_gene: TRBJ1-4; d_gene: NA; CDR3nt: TGTGCCACCAGTGATCGCACTGTCGGAGAAGAAAAACTGTTTTTT; CDR3aa: CATSDRTVGEEKLFF
abundance: many; v_gene: TRBV12-3/TRBV12-4; j_gene: TRBJ1-1; d_gene: TRBD1; CDR3nt: TGTGCCAGCAGTTCGGCCGGGACAGGGGTGGCTGAAGCTTTCTTT; CDR3aa: CASSSAGTGVAEAFF
abundance: many; v_gene: TRBV6-1; j_gene: TRBJ2-1; d_gene: NA; CDR3nt: TGTGCCAGCAGTGAAGCCGGACTCACCTACAATGAGCAGTTCTTC; CDR3aa: CASSEAGLTYNEQFF
abundance: NA; v_gene: TRBV2; j_gene: TRBJ1-2; d_gene: NA; CDR3nt: TGTGCCAGCAGTCCCCGGGAACCTATCTTCTATGGCTGCACCTTC; CDR3aa: CASSPREPIFYGCTF
abundance: many; v_gene: TRBV5-1; j_gene: TRBJ1-1; d_gene: TRBD1; CDR3nt: TGCGCCAGCAGCGCACAACCAGGGGGTTCTGAAGCTTTCTTT; CDR3aa: CASSAQPGGSEAFF
abundance: NA; v_gene: TRBV5-1; j_gene: TRBJ1-1; d_gene: TRBD1; CDR3nt: TGCGCCAGCAGCGTTGGACAGGGGCATACTGAAGCTTTCTTT; CDR3aa: CASSVGQGHTEAFF
abundance: NA; v_gene: TRBV9; j_gene: TRBJ2-1; d_gene: NA; CDR3nt: TGTGCCAGCAGCGTAAACAACCATGAGCAGTTCTTC; CDR3aa: CASSVNNHEQFF
abundance: NA; v_gene: TRBV27; j_gene: TRBJ2-2; d_gene: TRBD2; CDR3nt: TGTGCCAGCAGTTTCTTTCCTAGCGGGGGGGCTTCTTCGGGGGAGCTGTTTTTT; CDR3aa: CASSFFPSGGASSGELFF
abundance: NA; v_gene: TRBV2; j_gene: TRBJ1-2; d_gene: NA; CDR3nt: TGTGCCAGCAGGGTCGACAGTATCGCTAACTATGGCTACACCTTC; CDR3aa: CASRVDSIANYGYTF
abundance: few; v_gene: TRBV24-1; j_gene: TRBJ2-2; d_gene: NA; CDR3nt: TGTGCCACCAGTGATTTCGGGGGACCGAACACCGGGGAGCTGTTTTTT; CDR3aa: CATSDFGGPNTGELFF
abundance: few; v_gene: TRBV6-5; j_gene: TRBJ1-4; d_gene: NA; CDR3nt: TGTGCCAGCAGTTACTCGAAGGGAAAACTGTTTTTT; CDR3aa: CASSYSKGKLFF
abundance: many; v_gene: TRBV7-8; j_gene: TRBJ2-7; d_gene: TRBD1; CDR3nt: TGTGCCAGCAGCCTGCCGGGACAGGGCTACGAGCAGTACTTC; CDR3aa: CASSLPGQGYEQYF
abundance: many; v_gene: TRBV18; j_gene: TRBJ1-2; d_gene: NA; CDR3nt: TGTGCCAGCTCACCCGCGGGGAAAGGCTACACCTTC; CDR3aa: CASSPAGKGYTF
abundance: NA; v_gene: TRBV6-1; j_gene: TRBJ1-3; d_gene: NA; CDR3nt: TGTGCCAGCAGTGAAATCGGGGGGTCTGGAAACACCATATATTTT; CDR3aa: CASSEIGGSGNTIYF
abundance: NA; v_gene: TRBV4-2; j_gene: TRBJ2-7; d_gene: NA; CDR3nt: TGTGCCAGCAGCCAACCCGGGTTAGGGGGGGCCTACGAGCAGTACTTC; CDR3aa: CASSQPGLGGAYEQYF